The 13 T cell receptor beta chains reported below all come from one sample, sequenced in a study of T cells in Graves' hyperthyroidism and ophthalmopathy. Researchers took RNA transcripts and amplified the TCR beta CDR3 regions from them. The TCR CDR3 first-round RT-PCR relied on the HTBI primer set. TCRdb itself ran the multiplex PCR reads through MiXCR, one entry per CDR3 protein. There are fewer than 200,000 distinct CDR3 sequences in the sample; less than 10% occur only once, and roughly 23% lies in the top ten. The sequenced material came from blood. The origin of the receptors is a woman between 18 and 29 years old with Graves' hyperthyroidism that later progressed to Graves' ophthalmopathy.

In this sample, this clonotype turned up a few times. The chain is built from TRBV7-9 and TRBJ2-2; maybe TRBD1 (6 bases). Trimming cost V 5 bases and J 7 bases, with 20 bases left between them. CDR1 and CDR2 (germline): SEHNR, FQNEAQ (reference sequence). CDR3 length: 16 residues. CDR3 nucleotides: TGTGCCAGCAGCCCAGACGCGGCAGGGGTAGGCGGGGAGCTGTTTTTT. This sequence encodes CASSPDAAGVGGELFF.

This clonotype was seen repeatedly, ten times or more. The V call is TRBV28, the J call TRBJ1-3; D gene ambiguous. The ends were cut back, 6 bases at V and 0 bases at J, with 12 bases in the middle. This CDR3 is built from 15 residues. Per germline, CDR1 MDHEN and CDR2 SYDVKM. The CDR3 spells CASRGSPDSGNTIYF. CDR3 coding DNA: TGTGCCAGCAGGGGCTCGCCCGACTCTGGAAACACCATATATTTT.

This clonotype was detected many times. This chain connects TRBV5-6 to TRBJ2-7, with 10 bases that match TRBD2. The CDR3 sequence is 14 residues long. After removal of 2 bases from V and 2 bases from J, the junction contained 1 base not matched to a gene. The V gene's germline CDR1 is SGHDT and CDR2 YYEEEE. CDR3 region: CASSFGTSAYEQYF. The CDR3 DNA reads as TGTGCCAGCAGCTTCGGGACTAGCGCCTACGAGCAGTACTTC.

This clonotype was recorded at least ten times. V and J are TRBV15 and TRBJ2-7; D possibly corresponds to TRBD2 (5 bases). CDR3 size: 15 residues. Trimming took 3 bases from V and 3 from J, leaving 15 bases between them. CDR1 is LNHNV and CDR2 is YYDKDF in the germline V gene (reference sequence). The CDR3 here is CATSRSLGLNYEQYF. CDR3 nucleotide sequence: TGTGCCACCAGCAGGTCACTAGGCTTAAACTACGAGCAGTACTTC.

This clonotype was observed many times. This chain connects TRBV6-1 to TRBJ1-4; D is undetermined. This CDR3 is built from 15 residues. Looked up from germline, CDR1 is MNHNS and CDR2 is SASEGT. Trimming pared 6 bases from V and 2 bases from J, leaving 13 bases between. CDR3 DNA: TGTGCCAGCAGCGGTTATGGGCGTACTAATGAAAAACTGTTTTTT. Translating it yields CASSGYGRTNEKLFF.

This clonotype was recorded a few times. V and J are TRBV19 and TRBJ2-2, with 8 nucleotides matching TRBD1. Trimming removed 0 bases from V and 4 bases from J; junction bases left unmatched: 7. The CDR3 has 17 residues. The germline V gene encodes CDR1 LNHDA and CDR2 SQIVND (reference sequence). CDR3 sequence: CASSIDGRGRITGELFF. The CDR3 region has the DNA TGTGCCAGTAGTATAGATGGCAGGGGGCGAATCACCGGGGAGCTGTTTTTT. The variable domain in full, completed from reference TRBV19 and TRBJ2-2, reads DGGITQSPKYLFRKEGQNVTLSCEQNLNHDAMYWYRQDPGQGLRLIYYSQIVNDFQKGDIAEGYSVSREKKESFPLTVTSAQKNPTAFYLCASSIDGRGRITGELFFGEGSRLTVL.

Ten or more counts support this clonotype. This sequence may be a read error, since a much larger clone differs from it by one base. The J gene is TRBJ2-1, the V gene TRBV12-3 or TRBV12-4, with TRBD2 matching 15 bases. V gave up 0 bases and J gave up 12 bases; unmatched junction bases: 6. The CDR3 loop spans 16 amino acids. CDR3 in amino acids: CASSLAGLAGGPGQFF. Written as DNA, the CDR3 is TGTGCCAGCAGTTTAGCAGGACTAGCGGGAGGGCCTGGGCAGTTCTTC.

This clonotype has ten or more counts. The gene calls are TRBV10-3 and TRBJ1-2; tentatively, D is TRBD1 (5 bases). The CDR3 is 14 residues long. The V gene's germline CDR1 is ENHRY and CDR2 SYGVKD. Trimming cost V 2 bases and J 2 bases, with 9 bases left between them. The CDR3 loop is CAISEDRNNYGYTF. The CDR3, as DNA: TGTGCCATCAGTGAGGACAGAAACAACTATGGCTACACCTTC.

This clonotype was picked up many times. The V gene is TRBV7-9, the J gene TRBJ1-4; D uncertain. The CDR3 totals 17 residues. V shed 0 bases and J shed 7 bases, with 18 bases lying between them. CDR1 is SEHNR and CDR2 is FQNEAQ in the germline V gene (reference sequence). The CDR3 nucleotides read TGTGCCAGCAGCTTAGCGCCGTTTAAGGAGTACGGTGAAAAACTGTTTTTT. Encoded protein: CASSLAPFKEYGEKLFF.

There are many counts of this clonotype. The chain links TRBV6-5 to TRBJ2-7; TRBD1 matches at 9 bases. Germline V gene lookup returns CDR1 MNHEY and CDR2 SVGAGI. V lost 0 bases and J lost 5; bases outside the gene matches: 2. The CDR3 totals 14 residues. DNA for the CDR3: TGTGCCAGCAGTTACTCGGACAGGGGCAACGAGCAGTACTTC. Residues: CASSYSDRGNEQYF.

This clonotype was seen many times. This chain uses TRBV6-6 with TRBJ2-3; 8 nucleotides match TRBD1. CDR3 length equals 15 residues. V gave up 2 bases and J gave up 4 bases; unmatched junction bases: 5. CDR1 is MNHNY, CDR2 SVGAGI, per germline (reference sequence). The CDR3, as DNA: TGTGCCAGCAGTTACGGACAGGGTTCCGCAGATACGCAGTATTTT. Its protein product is CASSYGQGSADTQYF.

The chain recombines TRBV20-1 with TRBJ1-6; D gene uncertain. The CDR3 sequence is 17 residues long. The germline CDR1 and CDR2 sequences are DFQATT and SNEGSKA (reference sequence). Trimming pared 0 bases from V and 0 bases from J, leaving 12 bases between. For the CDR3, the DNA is TGCAGTGCTAGAGAGTCAGCGCACAGCTCCTATAATTCACCCCTCCACTTT. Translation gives CSARESAHSSYNSPLHF.

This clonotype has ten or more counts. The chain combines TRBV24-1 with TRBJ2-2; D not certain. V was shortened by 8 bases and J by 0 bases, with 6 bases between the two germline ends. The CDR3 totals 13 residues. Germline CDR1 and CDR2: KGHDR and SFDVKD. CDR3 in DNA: TGTGCCACCATCGGAACGAACACCGGGGAGCTGTTTTTT. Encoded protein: CATIGTNTGELFF.